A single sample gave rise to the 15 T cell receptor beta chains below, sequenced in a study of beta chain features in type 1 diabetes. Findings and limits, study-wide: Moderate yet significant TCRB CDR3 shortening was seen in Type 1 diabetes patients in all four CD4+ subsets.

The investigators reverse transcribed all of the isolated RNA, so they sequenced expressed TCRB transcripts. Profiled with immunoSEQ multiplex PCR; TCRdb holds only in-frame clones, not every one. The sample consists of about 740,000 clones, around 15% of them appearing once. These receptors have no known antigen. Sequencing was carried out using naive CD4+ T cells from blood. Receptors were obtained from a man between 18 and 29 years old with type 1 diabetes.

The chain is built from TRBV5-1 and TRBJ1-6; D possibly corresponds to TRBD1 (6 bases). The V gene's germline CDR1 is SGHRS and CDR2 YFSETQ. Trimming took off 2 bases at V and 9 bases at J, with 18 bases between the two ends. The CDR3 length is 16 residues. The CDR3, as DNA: TGCGCCAGCAGCTTATACCGGAGTCAGGGGAGTTCACCCCTCCACTTT. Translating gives CASSLYRSQGSSPLHF.

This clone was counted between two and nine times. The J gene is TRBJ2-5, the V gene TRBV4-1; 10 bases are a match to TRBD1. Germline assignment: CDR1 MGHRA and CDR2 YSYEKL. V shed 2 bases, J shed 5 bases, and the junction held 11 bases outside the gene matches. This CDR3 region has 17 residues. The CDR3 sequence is CASSQTTGQGFWETQYF. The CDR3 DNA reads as TGCGCCAGCAGCCAAACCACGGGACAGGGGTTTTGGGAGACCCAGTACTTC.

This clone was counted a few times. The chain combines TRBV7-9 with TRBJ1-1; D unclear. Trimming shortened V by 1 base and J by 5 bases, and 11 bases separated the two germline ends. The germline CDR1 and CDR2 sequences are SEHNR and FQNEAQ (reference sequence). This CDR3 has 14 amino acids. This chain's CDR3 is CASSLDSPRTEAFF. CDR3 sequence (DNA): TGTGCCAGCAGCTTAGACAGCCCTAGGACTGAAGCTTTCTTT.

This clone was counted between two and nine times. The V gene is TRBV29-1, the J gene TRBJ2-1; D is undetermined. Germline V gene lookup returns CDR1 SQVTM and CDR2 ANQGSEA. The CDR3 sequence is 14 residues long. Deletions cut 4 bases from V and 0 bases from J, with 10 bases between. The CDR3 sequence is CSVVSRYSYNEQFF. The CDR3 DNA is TGCAGCGTTGTTTCCAGGTACTCCTACAATGAGCAGTTCTTC.

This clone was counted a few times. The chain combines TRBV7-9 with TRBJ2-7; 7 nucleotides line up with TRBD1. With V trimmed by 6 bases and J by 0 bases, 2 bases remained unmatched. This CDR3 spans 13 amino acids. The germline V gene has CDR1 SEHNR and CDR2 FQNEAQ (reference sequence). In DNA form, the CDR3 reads TGTGCCAGCAGATGGGACAGCTCCTACGAGCAGTACTTC. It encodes CASRWDSSYEQYF.

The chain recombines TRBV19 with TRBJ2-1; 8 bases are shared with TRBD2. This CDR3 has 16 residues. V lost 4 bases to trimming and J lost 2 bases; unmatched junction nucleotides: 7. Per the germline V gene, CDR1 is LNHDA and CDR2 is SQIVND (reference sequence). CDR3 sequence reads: CASSSTGLDPYNEQFF. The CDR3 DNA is TGTGCCAGTAGTAGTACGGGACTAGACCCCTACAATGAGCAGTTCTTC.

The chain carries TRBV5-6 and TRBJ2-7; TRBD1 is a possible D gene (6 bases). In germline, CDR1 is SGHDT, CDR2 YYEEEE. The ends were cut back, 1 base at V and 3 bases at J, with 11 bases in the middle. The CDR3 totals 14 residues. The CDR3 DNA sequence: TGTGCCAGCAGCTTGCCGGGACACAGCTACGAGCAGTACTTC. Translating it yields CASSLPGHSYEQYF.

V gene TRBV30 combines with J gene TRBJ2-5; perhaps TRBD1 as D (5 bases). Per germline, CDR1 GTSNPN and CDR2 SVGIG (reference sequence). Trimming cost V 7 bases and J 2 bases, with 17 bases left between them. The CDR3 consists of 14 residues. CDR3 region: CAFSPGQSQETQYF. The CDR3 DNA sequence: TGTGCCTTCTCTCCAGGACAATCTCAAGAGACCCAGTACTTC.

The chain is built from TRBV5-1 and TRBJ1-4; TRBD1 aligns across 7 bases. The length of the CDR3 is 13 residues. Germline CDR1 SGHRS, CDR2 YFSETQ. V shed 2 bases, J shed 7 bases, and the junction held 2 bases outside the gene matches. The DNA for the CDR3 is TGCGCCAGCAGCTTCAGACAGGGTGAAAAACTGTTTTTT. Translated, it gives CASSFRQGEKLFF. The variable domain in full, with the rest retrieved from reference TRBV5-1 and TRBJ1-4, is KAGVTQTPRYLIKTRGQQVTLSCSPISGHRSVSWYQQTPGQGLQFLFEYFSETQRNKGNFPGRFSGRQFSNSRSEMNVSTLELGDSALYLCASSFRQGEKLFFGSGTQLSVL.

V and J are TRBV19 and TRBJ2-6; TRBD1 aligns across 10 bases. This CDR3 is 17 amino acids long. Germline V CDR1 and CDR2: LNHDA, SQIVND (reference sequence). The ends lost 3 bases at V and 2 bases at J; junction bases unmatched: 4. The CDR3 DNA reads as TGTGCCAGTAGTATCCCCGGACAGGGGGCTGGGGCCAACGTCCTGACTTTC. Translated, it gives CASSIPGQGAGANVLTF.

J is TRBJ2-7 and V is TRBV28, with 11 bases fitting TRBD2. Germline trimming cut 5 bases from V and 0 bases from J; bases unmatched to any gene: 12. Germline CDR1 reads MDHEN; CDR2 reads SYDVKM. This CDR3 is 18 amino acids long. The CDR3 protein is CASSVLAGDQRFSYEQYF. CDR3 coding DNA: TGTGCCAGCAGTGTACTAGCGGGGGACCAGAGATTCTCCTACGAGCAGTACTTC.

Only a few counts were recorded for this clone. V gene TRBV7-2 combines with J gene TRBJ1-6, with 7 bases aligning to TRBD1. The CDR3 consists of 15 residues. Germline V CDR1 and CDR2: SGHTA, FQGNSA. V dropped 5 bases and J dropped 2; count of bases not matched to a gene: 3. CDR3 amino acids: CASSTQGTYNSPLHF. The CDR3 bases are TGTGCCAGCAGCACACAGGGGACCTATAATTCACCCCTCCACTTT.

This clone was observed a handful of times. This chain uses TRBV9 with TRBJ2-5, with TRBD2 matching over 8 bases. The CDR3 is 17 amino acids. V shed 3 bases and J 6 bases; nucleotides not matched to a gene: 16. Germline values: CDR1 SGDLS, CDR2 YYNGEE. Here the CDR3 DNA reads TGTGCCAGCAGCGCCTACGGAAATAGCGGGGTGGGTCAGACCCAGTACTTC. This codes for CASSAYGNSGVGQTQYF.

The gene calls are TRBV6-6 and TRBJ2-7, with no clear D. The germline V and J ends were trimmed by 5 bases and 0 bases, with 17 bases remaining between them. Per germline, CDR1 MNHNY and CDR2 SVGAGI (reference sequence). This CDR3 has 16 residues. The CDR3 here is CASSGPLQDLSYEQYF. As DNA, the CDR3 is TGTGCCAGCAGTGGACCTTTGCAGGACCTCTCCTACGAGCAGTACTTC.

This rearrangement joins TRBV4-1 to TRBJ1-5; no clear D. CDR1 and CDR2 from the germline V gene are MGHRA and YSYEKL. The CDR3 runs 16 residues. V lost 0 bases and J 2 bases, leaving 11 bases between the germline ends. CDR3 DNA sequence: TGCGCCAGCAGCCAAGAGATCTACGCCGGCAATCAGCCCCAGCATTTT. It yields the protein CASSQEIYAGNQPQHF.